The 32 T cell receptor beta chains listed next were all sequenced from one sample in a study of CD8 T cells in ankylosing spondylitis. The study's findings and limits: One TCR beta motif, made up of 7 or 8 highly homologous variants, appeared characteristic of ankylosing spondylitis blood.

Their antigens remain unidentified. TCRdb analysed the 5' RACE reads with MiXCR anew, one entry per CDR3 protein. The profile shows 400,000 to 450,000 distinct CDR3 sequences, about a sixth of them singletons. Sequences were obtained from blood, either unsorted or a sorted T cell fraction (not recorded which). The receptors derive from a male donor with ankylosing spondylitis.

The chain uses TRBV10-3 and TRBJ2-3, with 8 bases matching TRBD2. After removal of 4 bases from V and 4 bases from J, the junction contained 4 bases not matched to a gene. Per the germline V gene, CDR1 is ENHRY and CDR2 is SYGVKD. The CDR3 totals 14 residues. CDR3 bases: TGTGCCATCAGTGGCGGGGGGCAGGCAGATACGCAGTATTTT. It yields the protein CAISGGGQADTQYF.

The chain is built from TRBV7-4 and TRBJ2-3, with D possibly TRBD2 on 5 matching bases. Germline V CDR1 and CDR2: SGHVT, SQSDAQ. The CDR3 loop spans 12 amino acids. Trimming cost V 5 bases and J 6 bases, with 9 bases left between them. CDR3 sequence reads: CASSPWRDTQYF. In DNA form, the CDR3 reads TGTGCCAGCAGCCCGTGGAGGGATACGCAGTATTTT.

This clonotype was seen more than once but under ten times. The CDR3, as DNA: TGTGCCAGCAGCTTGTCATTGGGACAGGGGGCAAGAGAGCAGTTCTTC. This sequence encodes CASSLSLGQGAREQFF. The chain carries TRBV5-5 and TRBJ2-1, with 12 bases aligning to TRBD1. The V segment lost 1 base and the J segment 10 bases; nucleotides outside the gene matches: 9. The germline CDR1 and CDR2 sequences are SGHKS and YYEKEE (reference sequence). The CDR3 is made up of 16 amino acids.

This chain connects TRBV15 to TRBJ2-3; the match to TRBD2 covers 11 bases. The germline CDR1 and CDR2 sequences are LNHNV and YYDKDF (reference sequence). This CDR3 has 17 residues. With V trimmed by 5 bases and J by 2 bases, 9 bases remained unmatched. The CDR3 sequence is CATSHKRLAGTTDTQYF. DNA for the CDR3: TGTGCCACCAGCCACAAAAGACTAGCGGGAACCACAGATACGCAGTATTTT.

This rearrangement joins TRBV18 to TRBJ2-6, with D uncertain. The germline V and J ends were trimmed by 6 bases and 0 bases, with 9 bases remaining between them. The CDR3 is 15 amino acids. CDR1 and CDR2 from the germline V gene are KGHSH and LQKENI. The CDR3 region is CASSLQDSGANVLTF. The DNA for the CDR3 is TGTGCCAGCTCGCTGCAGGACTCTGGGGCCAACGTCCTGACTTTC.

In DNA form, the CDR3 reads TGCGCCAGCAGCTCGGCAAGCGGGAGGGCCTCCTACGAGCAGTACTTC. As protein: CASSSASGRASYEQYF. The chain employs TRBV5-1 and TRBJ2-7; 10 positions agree with TRBD2. The junction had 6 bases not matched to a gene; V was cut back by 3 bases and J by 0 bases. From germline, CDR1 is SGHRS and CDR2 YFSETQ. The CDR3 has 16 residues.

This clonotype was recorded many times. The chain has TRBV28 and TRBJ1-2, with D unresolved. V shed 3 bases and J shed 2 bases, with 7 bases lying between them. The CDR3 consists of 13 residues. Germline-derived CDR1 and CDR2 are MDHEN and SYDVKM. The DNA for the CDR3 is TGTGCCAGCAGTTTGGTACAGAACTATGGCTACACCTTC. Protein product: CASSLVQNYGYTF.

CDR3 sequence: CASSDPYQTQYF. The CDR3 bases are TGTGCCAGCAGCGACCCATACCAGACCCAGTACTTC. The rearrangement links TRBV27 to TRBJ2-5; no definite D call. Germline V CDR1 and CDR2: MNHEY, SMNVEV (reference sequence). V gave up 6 bases and J gave up 6 bases, with 11 bases separating them. The CDR3 is made up of 12 amino acids.

The rearrangement links TRBV6-2 or TRBV6-3 to TRBJ2-7, with a tentative D call TRBD1 (6 bases). V was shortened by 7 bases and J by 2 bases, with 15 bases between the two germline ends. This CDR3 spans 14 amino acids. The germline CDR1 and CDR2 sequences are MNHEY and SVGEGT. CDR3 DNA: TGTGCCAGCACCCCAGCAGGGGAGCCCTACGAGCAGTACTTC. It yields the protein CASTPAGEPYEQYF.

V is TRBV6-5 and J is TRBJ2-7; TRBD2 matches 12 bases. The V segment lost 4 bases and the J segment 3 bases; nucleotides outside the gene matches: 4. Germline-derived CDR1 and CDR2 are MNHEY and SVGAGI. The CDR3 spans 15 residues. The CDR3 loop reads CASSSRLAGVYEQYF. The DNA of the CDR3 is TGTGCCAGCAGTTCACGACTAGCGGGAGTCTACGAGCAGTACTTC.

The gene calls are TRBV9 and TRBJ2-3; 14 nucleotides match TRBD2. CDR1 and CDR2 from the germline V gene are SGDLS and YYNGEE. The CDR3 sequence is 16 residues long. Unmatched junction bases numbered 7, after V lost 4 bases and J lost 6 bases. The CDR3 nucleotides are TGTGCCAGCAGCCGGGGACTAGCGGGAGTCGGCGATACGCAGTATTTT. Encoded protein: CASSRGLAGVGDTQYF.

This rearrangement joins TRBV6-5 to TRBJ2-2; TRBD2 is a possible D gene (6 bases). With 0 bases removed from V and 2 bases from J, the gap between germline ends came to 16 bases. Germline V gene data show CDR1 as MNHEY and CDR2 as SVGAGI. This CDR3 has 18 amino acids. The CDR3 sequence is CASSYSQPTSPNTGELFF. The CDR3 nucleotides read TGTGCCAGCAGTTACTCCCAACCGACTAGTCCTAACACCGGGGAGCTGTTTTTT.

This clonotype was seen a few times. The rearrangement uses TRBV6-2 or TRBV6-3 and TRBJ1-1; no firm D call. V was pared by 7 bases and J by 5 bases, with 17 bases between. CDR3 length: 14 residues. Germline V gene sequence: CDR1 MNHEY, CDR2 SVGEGT. The CDR3 here is CASKNSGLRTEAFF. The CDR3 DNA sequence: TGTGCCAGCAAGAACAGCGGGCTACGAACTGAAGCTTTCTTT.

The rearrangement joins TRBV2 to TRBJ1-2; a weak D match, TRBD1 (5 bases). The germline V and J ends were trimmed by 5 bases and 8 bases, with 18 bases remaining between them. This CDR3 has 14 amino acids. Germline assignment: CDR1 SNHLY and CDR2 FYNNEI. Here the CDR3 reads CASSQLRQGLGYTF. The CDR3 nucleotides read TGTGCCAGCAGTCAATTAAGGCAGGGACTCGGCTACACCTTC.

The chain is built from TRBV20-1 and TRBJ2-1, with 7 bases matching TRBD2. Germline CDR1 and CDR2: DFQATT and SNEGSKA (reference sequence). The CDR3 has 14 amino acids. V was pared by 6 bases and J by 7 bases, with 12 bases of the junction left unmatched. The DNA for the CDR3 is TGCAGTGCCCCTATCCCAGGACTAGGAAATGAGCAGTTCTTC. Amino acids: CSAPIPGLGNEQFF.

The chain has TRBV9 and TRBJ2-1; 9 nucleotides align to TRBD1. This CDR3 region has 20 residues. Losses at the gene ends were 0 bases for V and 0 bases for J; bases not matched to a gene: 13. Germline V gene data show CDR1 as SGDLS and CDR2 as YYNGEE. CDR3 amino acids: CASSVGSGQGSSSSYNEQFF. The DNA for the CDR3 is TGTGCCAGCAGCGTAGGATCCGGACAGGGGTCCTCTAGCTCCTACAATGAGCAGTTCTTC.

This clonotype has more than one count but fewer than ten. The CDR3 region is CASSLVQVVQPQHF. CDR3 in DNA: TGTGCCAGCAGCTTAGTACAGGTGGTTCAGCCCCAGCATTTT. The chain couples TRBV7-2 to TRBJ1-5; tentatively, D is TRBD1 (5 bases). Trimming removed 1 base from V and 6 bases from J, with 10 bases in between. The CDR3 loop spans 14 amino acids. CDR1 and CDR2 (germline): SGHTA, FQGNSA.

This clonotype was seen more than once but under ten times. The V call is TRBV9, the J call TRBJ2-7; TRBD2 agrees at 8 bases. With 0 bases clipped from V and 4 bases from J, the junction kept 6 bases outside the gene matches. Per the germline V gene, CDR1 is SGDLS and CDR2 is YYNGEE. This CDR3 region has 15 residues. The chain's CDR3 is CASSVASGGRYEQYF. The CDR3 coding sequence is TGTGCCAGCAGCGTAGCCAGCGGGGGCCGGTACGAGCAGTACTTC.

This clonotype has at least ten counts. V gene TRBV20-1 combines with J gene TRBJ2-1; 11 bases agree with TRBD2. The CDR3 sequence is 17 residues long. In germline, CDR1 is DFQATT, CDR2 SNEGSKA (reference sequence). Trimming at V came to 0 bases and at J to 6 bases, leaving 10 bases not matched to a gene. CDR3 amino acids: CSAREYSGRASVNEQFF. For the CDR3, the DNA is TGCAGTGCTAGAGAATATAGCGGGAGGGCCTCAGTCAATGAGCAGTTCTTC.

This clonotype was counted many times. CDR3 DNA: TGTGCCAGCAGCTCCGGGACACCCAATGAAAAACTGTTTTTT. Protein sequence: CASSSGTPNEKLFF. The chain links TRBV7-9 to TRBJ1-4, with a possible D match to TRBD1 (6 bases). The V and J ends lost 4 bases and 5 bases respectively, with 11 bases between them. Germline V gives CDR1 SEHNR, CDR2 FQNEAQ (reference sequence). The CDR3 is made up of 14 amino acids.

The chain carries TRBV5-1 and TRBJ1-6, with TRBD1 identical over 7 bases. CDR1 is SGHRS and CDR2 is YFSETQ in the germline V gene. After removal of 1 base from V and 11 bases from J, the junction contained 24 bases not matched to a gene. This CDR3 region has 20 residues. The CDR3 DNA reads TGCGCCAGCAGCTTGACGGGGGGACAGAACAGGGTGGGGATAATTCCACCCCTCCACTTT. It translates to CASSLTGGQNRVGIIPPLHF.

Only a few counts were recorded for this clonotype. The chain links TRBV6-6 to TRBJ1-4, with D unresolved. The germline gives CDR1 MNHNY, CDR2 SVGAGI (reference sequence). The CDR3 contains 12 residues. V lost 5 bases, J lost 3 bases, and 4 bases lay in between. CDR3 in DNA: TGTGCCAGCAGTGTTTCTAATGAAAAACTGTTTTTT. Protein sequence: CASSVSNEKLFF.

The chain uses TRBV3-1 and TRBJ1-5; possibly TRBD1 for D (6 bases). Trimming stripped 1 base from V and 3 bases from J, with 13 bases between. Germline V gives CDR1 LGHDT, CDR2 YNNKEL (reference sequence). CDR3 size: 16 residues. DNA for the CDR3: TGTGCCAGCAGCCAAGGGACTGCAGGGGTCAATCAGCCCCAGCATTTT. Protein sequence: CASSQGTAGVNQPQHF.

The V call is TRBV12-3 or TRBV12-4, the J call TRBJ2-3; D unresolved. Trimming stripped 7 bases from V and 3 bases from J, with 14 bases between. This CDR3 spans 14 amino acids. CDR3 residues: CASTTSQFTDTQYF. In DNA form, the CDR3 reads TGTGCCAGCACCACCTCGCAGTTTACAGATACGCAGTATTTT.

The chain is built from TRBV3-1 and TRBJ2-5; D unclear. Trimming pared 1 base from V and 2 bases from J, leaving 8 bases between. The CDR3 length is 14 residues. Germline V CDR1 and CDR2: LGHDT, YNNKEL (reference sequence). CDR3 coding DNA: TGTGCCAGCAGCCAAGGGAACGGGCAAGAGACCCAGTACTTC. It encodes CASSQGNGQETQYF.

This clonotype has more than one count but fewer than ten. The chain recombines TRBV12-3 or TRBV12-4 with TRBJ1-2; D unresolved. This CDR3 is built from 14 residues. Trimming left V 1 base short and J 4 bases short, with 10 bases between. Written as DNA, the CDR3 is TGTGCCAGCAGTTTAGATCCTCTAGGCTATGGCTACACCTTC. This translates into CASSLDPLGYGYTF.

The chain carries TRBV29-1 and TRBJ1-1, with 7 bases aligning to TRBD1. With 7 bases clipped from V and 0 bases from J, the junction kept 11 bases outside the gene matches. This CDR3 is built from 15 residues. From germline, CDR1 is SQVTM and CDR2 ANQGSEA. The CDR3 DNA reads as TGCAGCGCCTGCCGGGACAGCAACATGAACACTGAAGCTTTCTTT. This encodes CSACRDSNMNTEAFF.

This clonotype was detected many times. This chain links TRBV24-1 with TRBJ2-1; TRBD2 agrees at 13 bases. Trimming removed 2 bases from V and 8 bases from J; junction bases left unmatched: 2. The germline V gene has CDR1 KGHDR and CDR2 SFDVKD. This CDR3 is built from 15 residues. CDR3 sequence (DNA): TGTGCCACCAGTGATTCGACTAGCGGGAGGTATGAGCAGTTCTTC. Its translation: CATSDSTSGRYEQFF.

This clonotype was detected only a few times. The chain recombines TRBV6-1 with TRBJ1-3; no reliable D call. With 5 bases removed from V and 4 bases from J, the gap between germline ends came to 9 bases. CDR1 is MNHNS, CDR2 SASEGT, per germline. The CDR3 consists of 13 residues. CDR3 sequence: CASSPRPGNTIYF. DNA of the CDR3: TGTGCCAGCAGTCCGAGGCCCGGAAACACCATATATTTT.

V usage is TRBV9 and J usage is TRBJ1-2; TRBD1 might be the D (5 bases). The CDR3 runs 16 residues. The V gene's germline CDR1 is SGDLS and CDR2 YYNGEE. Trimming cost V 3 bases and J 9 bases, with 24 bases left between them. CDR3 coding DNA: TGTGCCAGCAGCGCCCGGGACGGAGGTTTACAAGGGAGCTACACCTTC. Translation gives CASSARDGGLQGSYTF.

Many counts were recorded for this clonotype. The genes are TRBV5-1 and TRBJ1-1; no firm D call. Looked up from germline, CDR1 is SGHRS and CDR2 is YFSETQ. This CDR3 comprises 15 residues. The V and J ends lost 5 bases and 0 bases respectively, with 14 bases between them. The CDR3 DNA follows: TGCGCCAGCAGTGATACAGTCAATTTGAACACTGAAGCTTTCTTT. Protein: CASSDTVNLNTEAFF.

This clonotype was seen only a few times. The J gene is TRBJ2-6, the V gene TRBV20-1, with 7 bases lining up with TRBD1. CDR1 is DFQATT, CDR2 SNEGSKA, per germline (reference sequence). The CDR3 totals 15 residues. Trimming at V came to 3 bases and at J to 0 bases, leaving 2 bases not matched to a gene. CDR3 protein: CSARPGGSGANVLTF. CDR3 DNA sequence: TGCAGTGCTAGGCCAGGGGGCTCTGGGGCCAACGTCCTGACTTTC.